The source of this T cell receptor beta chain is a study of chemoradiotherapy in HPV16-positive cancers. V shed 4 bases and J 3 bases; nucleotides not matched to a gene: 1. This CDR3 is built from 13 residues. Germline loops: CDR1 SGHRS, CDR2 YFSETQ. Produced via immunoSEQ multiplex PCR; TCRdb's table is partial and in-frame only. The repertoire holds 15,000 to 20,000 clones, with roughly 80% as singletons. The TCR sequence derives from a human donor with HPV-associated anogenital cancer. The V gene is TRBV5-1, the J gene TRBJ1-1, with 9 bases identical to TRBD1. The material was blood, obtained from a patient who underwent chemoradiotherapy. The CDR3 spells CASSRQGDTEAFF. The CDR3 nucleotides are TGCGCCAGCAGCCGACAGGGGGACACTGAAGCTTTCTTT.